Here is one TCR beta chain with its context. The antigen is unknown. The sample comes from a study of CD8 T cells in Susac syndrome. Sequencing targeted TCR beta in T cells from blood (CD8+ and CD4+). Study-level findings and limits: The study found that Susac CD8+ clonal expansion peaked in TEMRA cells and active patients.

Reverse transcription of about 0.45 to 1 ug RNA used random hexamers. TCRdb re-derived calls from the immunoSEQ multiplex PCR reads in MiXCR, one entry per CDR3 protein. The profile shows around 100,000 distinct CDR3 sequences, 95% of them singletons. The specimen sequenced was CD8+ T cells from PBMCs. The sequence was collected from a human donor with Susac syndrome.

The CDR3 sequence: CSVDGSQETQYF. The CDR3 nucleotides read TGCAGCGTTGATGGGTCCCAGGAGACCCAGTACTTC. The chain joins TRBV29-1 to TRBJ2-5, with unresolved D. Trimming stripped 3 bases from V and 5 bases from J, with 10 bases between. Per the germline V gene, CDR1 is SQVTM and CDR2 is ANQGSEA. This CDR3 comprises 12 residues.